This passage covers 4 T cell receptor beta chains from one sample sequenced in a study of blood T cells in healthy people across ages. Using a J-beta primer mix together with a sample-barcoded 5' primer, a second PCR was run for about 7 to 12 cycles. TCRdb re-derived calls from the 5' RACE reads in MiXCR, one entry per CDR3 protein. The data show about 1.4 million distinct CDR3 sequences, approximately 60% seen once. The sequenced material came from blood. All receptors come from a young man in good health.

The V call is TRBV6-2 or TRBV6-3, the J call TRBJ2-1; 8 nucleotides agree with TRBD2. Germline assignment: CDR1 MNHEY and CDR2 SVGEGT. Trimming at V came to 6 bases and at J to 0 bases, leaving 4 bases not matched to a gene. The CDR3 is 15 amino acids. The CDR3 DNA follows: TGTGCCAGCAGGAGGGCGGGAGGCTCCTACAATGAGCAGTTCTTC. It yields the protein CASRRAGGSYNEQFF.

The chain is built from TRBV7-6 and TRBJ1-1; D is perhaps TRBD1 (5 bases). V was trimmed by 6 bases and J by 3 bases, leaving 26 bases between them. CDR3 length equals 18 residues. The germline V gene has CDR1 SGHVS and CDR2 FNYEAQ. As DNA, the CDR3 is TGTGCCAGCAGTCTTCCCTCCAGACAGCCCAAAGGGGACACTGAAGCTTTCTTT. Its translation is CASSLPSRQPKGDTEAFF.

The gene calls are TRBV29-1 and TRBJ2-1; the D gene is possibly TRBD2 (6 bases). Near its end, the DNA agrees better with TRBJ2-7, so the J call may be wrong. Germline V gene sequence: CDR1 SQVTM, CDR2 ANQGSEA. This CDR3 spans 16 amino acids. The CDR3 DNA is TGCAGCGTTGATCGTAGGGGAGCGGGCCATAACAATGAGCAGTACTTC. It codes for CSVDRRGAGHNNEQYF.

V gene TRBV7-2 combines with J gene TRBJ2-4, with D perhaps matching TRBD1 (5 bases). The DNA matches TRBJ2-7 better at its end, which makes the J call doubtful. CDR1 is SGHTA and CDR2 is FQGNSA in the germline V gene. The CDR3 loop spans 12 amino acids. This CDR3 is CASSLDRNEQYF. The CDR3 bases are TGTGCCAGCAGCTTAGACAGGAACGAGCAGTACTTC.